Listed here are 17 T cell receptor beta chains from one sample, sequenced in a study of molecular identifiers for immune sequencing clone quantification. Using its own MiXCR run on the PCR reads, TCRdb lists one record per CDR3 protein. The sample carries fewer than 45,000 distinct CDR3 sequences, around 18% recorded once. Sequencing was done on a sample of naive CD8+ T cells from blood, with Jurkat cell RNA spiked in. Specified subset: FACS-sorted CD8+CD4-CCR7+CD45RA+ naive T cells. The receptors originated from a human donor in good health. Some libraries in this study had Jurkat cell RNA spiked in.

As to this clonotype: This may arise from a read error, as a much more abundant clone is one base away. The CDR3 end shows no conserved phenylalanine or tryptophan, and so a read error is likely. It is unclear where the CDR3 begins or ends on the DNA, so no DNA is shown, and the CDR3 is as TCRdb lists it. The J gene is TRBJ1-1, the V gene TRBV2. From germline, CDR1 is SNHLY and CDR2 FYNNEI. The CDR3 totals 11 residues, both ends included. The CDR3 sequence: CASSGWSTLLV.

Many counts were recorded for this clonotype. The chain carries TRBV7-9 and TRBJ2-7; 7 bases are a match to TRBD1. The CDR3 has 14 residues. CDR1 and CDR2 (germline): SEHNR, FQNEAQ (reference sequence). Trimming cost V 4 bases and J 2 bases; bases outside gene matches: 5. The DNA of the CDR3 is TGTGCCAGCAGCTCCCGGGACAGTCCCTACGAGCAGTACTTC. Amino acid sequence: CASSSRDSPYEQYF.

The chain is built from TRBV4-2 and TRBJ2-7; 10 bases align to TRBD2. V trimming: 0 bases; J trimming: 4 bases; junction bases outside the gene matches: 12. The CDR3 consists of 18 residues. In germline, CDR1 is LGHNA, CDR2 YNFKEQ. This chain's CDR3 is CASSQEGHKLAGVYEQYF. The CDR3 nucleotides read TGTGCCAGCAGCCAAGAAGGTCATAAGCTAGCGGGAGTGTACGAGCAGTACTTC.

This clonotype was counted ten times or more. J is TRBJ2-2 and V is TRBV3-1; D possibly corresponds to TRBD1 (6 bases). Germline lookup yields CDR1 LGHDT and CDR2 YNNKEL (reference sequence). The CDR3 length is 15 residues. Trimming removed 5 bases from V and 6 bases from J, with 16 bases in between. The CDR3 here is CASSSRDKGSGELFF. The CDR3, as DNA: TGTGCCAGCAGCTCCAGGGACAAGGGATCCGGGGAGCTGTTTTTT.

This clonotype was picked up many times. The V call is TRBV10-2, the J call TRBJ2-7; 9 nucleotides agree with TRBD2. This CDR3 has 14 amino acids. V was clipped by 10 bases and J by 2 bases; unmatched bases: 9. CDR1 is WSHSY, CDR2 SAAADI, per germline. The CDR3 nucleotides read TGCGCCATCCTAGCAGCGGGAGGCCCCTACGAGCAGTACTTC. Its translation: CAILAAGGPYEQYF.

There are a few counts of this clonotype. One base away lies a much larger clone, so this may be a sequencing read error. A read error is likely, as this CDR3 ends without the conserved phenylalanine or tryptophan. V usage is TRBV28 and J usage is TRBJ1-1, with a weak D call TRBD1 (6 bases). The CDR3 consists of 15 residues. CDR1 is MDHEN, CDR2 SYDVKM, per germline. V lost 5 bases and J lost 0, with 13 bases in between. The CDR3 sequence: CASSPNTGLNTEAFL. The CDR3 DNA reads TGTGCCAGCAGTCCAAACACAGGGTTGAACACTGAAGCTTTCCTT.

The chain combines TRBV28 with TRBJ2-7, with 10 bases fitting TRBD1. Germline CDR1 and CDR2: MDHEN and SYDVKM. V gave up 7 bases and J gave up 0 bases; unmatched junction bases: 9. This CDR3 comprises 16 residues. Written as DNA, the CDR3 is TGTGCCAGCACCTTTCCGGGACAGGGGAGCTCCTACGAGCAGTACTTC. Protein sequence: CASTFPGQGSSYEQYF.

This clonotype was detected many times. The V and J genes are TRBV11-2 and TRBJ2-3; D is undetermined. Trimming took off 1 base at V and 2 bases at J, with 16 bases between the two ends. Germline lookup yields CDR1 SGHAT and CDR2 FQNNGV. The CDR3 is 17 amino acids. The CDR3 bases are TGTGCCAGCAGCTTAGCAGTCCGGGCCCTAACCACAGATACGCAGTATTTT. Amino acid sequence: CASSLAVRALTTDTQYF.

The table lists this clonotype with a count of one. The chain combines TRBV20-1 with TRBJ2-1; 9 bases match TRBD1. The CDR3 has 15 residues. CDR1 DFQATT and CDR2 SNEGSKA come from the germline V gene (reference sequence). V gave up 1 base and J gave up 8 bases; unmatched junction bases: 9. CDR3 DNA: TGCAGTGCTAGAGGGTCCGGGACAGGGTTACATGAGCAGTTCTTC. It translates to CSARGSGTGLHEQFF.

Comments on this clonotype: A clone one base away is much larger, so this may be a read error. The rearrangement links TRBV28 to TRBJ2-1; 8 bases line up with TRBD2. Germline CDR1 is MDHEN and CDR2 is SYDVKM. The CDR3 is 15 residues long. The CDR3 DNA follows: TGTGCCAGCAGCAATGCGGATGGACTAGCTCGAGAGCAGTCCTTC. Translating it yields CASSNADGLAREQSF.

V gene TRBV11-2 combines with J gene TRBJ2-7; unclear D gene. CDR3 length: 15 amino acids. Deletions cut 5 bases from V and 3 bases from J, with 17 bases between. Germline CDR1 is SGHAT and CDR2 is FQNNGV. The CDR3 spells CASSGSPFRDYEQYF. In DNA form, the CDR3 reads TGTGCCAGCAGCGGCTCGCCTTTTAGGGACTACGAGCAGTACTTC.

This clonotype was seen many times. The J gene is TRBJ2-3, the V gene TRBV29-1, with a weak D call TRBD1 (6 bases). V was trimmed by 6 bases and J by 4 bases, leaving 14 bases between them. CDR3 size: 13 residues. Germline lookup yields CDR1 SQVTM and CDR2 ANQGSEA. The chain's CDR3 is CSVSQGYADTQYF. The CDR3 DNA reads as TGCAGCGTAAGCCAGGGGTACGCAGATACGCAGTATTTT.

This clonotype has more than one count but fewer than ten. The chain uses TRBV28 and TRBJ2-7; D is undetermined. This CDR3 region has 14 residues. The V end was cut by 1 base, the J end by 1 base, with 8 bases between. Germline V gene sequence: CDR1 MDHEN, CDR2 SYDVKM. The CDR3 bases are TGTGCCAGCAGTTTATCGGACGGATCCTACGAGCAGTACTTC. It specifies CASSLSDGSYEQYF.

This clonotype was found many times. The chain recombines TRBV7-9 with TRBJ1-5, with D uncertain. The ends were cut back, 1 base at V and 7 bases at J, with 17 bases in the middle. This CDR3 comprises 16 residues. Germline lookup yields CDR1 SEHNR and CDR2 FQNEAQ (reference sequence). The chain's CDR3 is CASSLGGPGRAQPQHF. The CDR3 DNA sequence: TGTGCCAGCAGCTTAGGAGGCCCCGGACGGGCACAGCCCCAGCATTTT.

This clonotype was observed many times. V and J are TRBV10-3 and TRBJ2-1, with 8 bases aligning to TRBD2. CDR3 size: 15 residues. The V gene end was trimmed by 2 bases and the J gene end by 8 bases; junction bases not matched to a gene: 8. Per the germline V gene, CDR1 is ENHRY and CDR2 is SYGVKD. The CDR3, as DNA: TGTGCCATCAGTGAGGAGTGGCGAGCGGGAGATGAGCAGTTCTTC. It specifies CAISEEWRAGDEQFF.

This clonotype occurred many times. This chain links TRBV9 with TRBJ2-1, with D possibly being TRBD1 (5 bases). Between the trimmed V and J ends, which lost 2 bases and 3 bases, there was a span of 9 bases. This CDR3 has 14 residues. Germline CDR1 reads SGDLS; CDR2 reads YYNGEE. This CDR3 reads CASSVEDIYNEQFF. The CDR3 nucleotides read TGTGCCAGCAGCGTTGAGGACATCTACAATGAGCAGTTCTTC.

This clonotype was observed a handful of times. V and J are TRBV7-2 and TRBJ2-5; D possibly corresponds to TRBD2 (5 bases). This CDR3 is 14 amino acids long. The V gene's germline CDR1 is SGHTA and CDR2 FQGNSA. The V end lost 11 bases, the J end lost 1 base, and 17 bases lay between the germline ends. CDR3 sequence (DNA): TGTGCCGTCCGAAAAGCGGCCTCCCAAGAGACCCAGTACTTC. Residues: CAVRKAASQETQYF.